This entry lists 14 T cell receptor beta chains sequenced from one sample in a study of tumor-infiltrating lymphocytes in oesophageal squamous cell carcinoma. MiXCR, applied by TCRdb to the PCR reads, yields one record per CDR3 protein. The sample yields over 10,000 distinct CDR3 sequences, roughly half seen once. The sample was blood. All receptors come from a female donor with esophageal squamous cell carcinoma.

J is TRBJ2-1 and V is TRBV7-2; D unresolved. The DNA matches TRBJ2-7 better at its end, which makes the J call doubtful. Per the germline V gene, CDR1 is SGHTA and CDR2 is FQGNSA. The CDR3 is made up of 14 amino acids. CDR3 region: CASSLERPVGQQYF. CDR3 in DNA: TGTGCCAGCAGCTTAGAACGCCCAGTAGGACAGCAGTACTTC.

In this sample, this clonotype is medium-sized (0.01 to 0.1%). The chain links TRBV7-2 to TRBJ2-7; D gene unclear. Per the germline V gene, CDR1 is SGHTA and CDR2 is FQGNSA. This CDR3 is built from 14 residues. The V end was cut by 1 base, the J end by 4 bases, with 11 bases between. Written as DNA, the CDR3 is TGTGCCAGCAGCTTAGGTGGCGGCCTTTACGAGCAGTACTTC. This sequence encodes CASSLGGGLYEQYF.

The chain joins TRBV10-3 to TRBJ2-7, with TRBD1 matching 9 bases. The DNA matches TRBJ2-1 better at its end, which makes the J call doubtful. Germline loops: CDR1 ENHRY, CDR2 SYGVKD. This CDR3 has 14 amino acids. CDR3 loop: CAISWDRDYNEQFF. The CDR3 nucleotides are TGTGCCATCAGTTGGGACAGGGATTACAATGAGCAGTTCTTC.

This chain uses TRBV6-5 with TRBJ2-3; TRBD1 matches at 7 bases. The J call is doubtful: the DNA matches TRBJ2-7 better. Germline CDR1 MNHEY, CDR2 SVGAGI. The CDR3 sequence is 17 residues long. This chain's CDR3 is CASSYRKTGDWSYEQYF. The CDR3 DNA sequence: TGTGCCAGCAGTTACCGGAAAACAGGGGATTGGTCCTACGAGCAGTACTTC.

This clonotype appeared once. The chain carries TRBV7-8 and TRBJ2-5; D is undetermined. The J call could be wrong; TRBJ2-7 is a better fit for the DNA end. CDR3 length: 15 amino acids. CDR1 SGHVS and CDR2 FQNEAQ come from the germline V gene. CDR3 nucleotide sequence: TGTGCCAGCAGCTTGTCCCTTAGTAGTCTTTACGAGCAGTACTTC. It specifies CASSLSLSSLYEQYF.

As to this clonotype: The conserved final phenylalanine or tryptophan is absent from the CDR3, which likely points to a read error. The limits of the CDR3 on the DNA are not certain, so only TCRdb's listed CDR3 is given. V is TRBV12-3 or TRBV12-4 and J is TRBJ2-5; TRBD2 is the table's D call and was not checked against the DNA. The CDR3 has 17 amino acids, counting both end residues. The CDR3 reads CASSSGQFYNSPLHFGN.

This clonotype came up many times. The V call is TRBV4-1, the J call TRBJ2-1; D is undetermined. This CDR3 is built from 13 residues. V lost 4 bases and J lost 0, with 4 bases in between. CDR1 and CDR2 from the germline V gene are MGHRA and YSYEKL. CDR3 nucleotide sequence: TGCGCCAGCAGCCGGATCTCCTACAATGAGCAGTTCTTC. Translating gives CASSRISYNEQFF.

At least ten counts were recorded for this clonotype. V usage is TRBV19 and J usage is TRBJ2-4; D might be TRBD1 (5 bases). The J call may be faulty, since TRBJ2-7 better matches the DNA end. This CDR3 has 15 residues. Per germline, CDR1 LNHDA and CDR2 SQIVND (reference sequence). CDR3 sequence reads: CASSTLFGAHYEQYF. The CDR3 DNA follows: TGTGCCAGTAGTACGCTATTTGGGGCCCACTACGAGCAGTACTTC.

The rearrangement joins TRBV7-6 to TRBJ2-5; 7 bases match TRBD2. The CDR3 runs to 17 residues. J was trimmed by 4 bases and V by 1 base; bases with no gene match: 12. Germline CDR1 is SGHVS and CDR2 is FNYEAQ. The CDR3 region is CASSLGFGGGPRETQYF. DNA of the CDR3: TGTGCCAGCAGCTTAGGGTTTGGGGGAGGGCCTCGAGAGACCCAGTACTTC.

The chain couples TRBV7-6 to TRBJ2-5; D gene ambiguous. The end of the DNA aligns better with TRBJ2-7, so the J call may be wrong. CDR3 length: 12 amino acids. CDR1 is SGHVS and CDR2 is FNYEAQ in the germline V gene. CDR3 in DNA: TGTGCCAGCAGCTTAGCCCAATACGAGCAGTACTTC. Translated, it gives CASSLAQYEQYF.

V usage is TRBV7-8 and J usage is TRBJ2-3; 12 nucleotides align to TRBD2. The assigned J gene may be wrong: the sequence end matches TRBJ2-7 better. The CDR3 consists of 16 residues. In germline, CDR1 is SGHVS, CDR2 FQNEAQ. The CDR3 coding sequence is TGTGCCAGCGGAACCCCTCGTACTAGCGGGGGGTACGAGCAGTACTTC. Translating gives CASGTPRTSGGYEQYF.

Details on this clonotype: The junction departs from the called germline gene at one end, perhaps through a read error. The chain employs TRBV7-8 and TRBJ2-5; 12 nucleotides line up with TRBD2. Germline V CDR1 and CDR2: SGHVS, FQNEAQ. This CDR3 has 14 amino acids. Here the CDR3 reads CASSLEASGRDRNF. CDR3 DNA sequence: TGTGCCAGCAGCTTAGAGGCTAGCGGGAGGGACCGGAACTTC.

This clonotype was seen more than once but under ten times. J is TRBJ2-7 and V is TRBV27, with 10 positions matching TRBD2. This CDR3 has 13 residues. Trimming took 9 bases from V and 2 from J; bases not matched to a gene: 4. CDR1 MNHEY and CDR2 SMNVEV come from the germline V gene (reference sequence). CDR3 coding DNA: TGTGCCAGTCGAACTAGCGGGACCTACGAGCAGTACTTC. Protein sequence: CASRTSGTYEQYF.

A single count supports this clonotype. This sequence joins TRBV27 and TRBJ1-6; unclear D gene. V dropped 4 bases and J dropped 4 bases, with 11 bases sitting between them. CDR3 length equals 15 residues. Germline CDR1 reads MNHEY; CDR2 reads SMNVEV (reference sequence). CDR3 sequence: CASSYSTKYNSPLHF. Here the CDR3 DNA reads TGTGCCAGCAGTTACAGCACCAAATATAATTCACCCCTCCACTTT.